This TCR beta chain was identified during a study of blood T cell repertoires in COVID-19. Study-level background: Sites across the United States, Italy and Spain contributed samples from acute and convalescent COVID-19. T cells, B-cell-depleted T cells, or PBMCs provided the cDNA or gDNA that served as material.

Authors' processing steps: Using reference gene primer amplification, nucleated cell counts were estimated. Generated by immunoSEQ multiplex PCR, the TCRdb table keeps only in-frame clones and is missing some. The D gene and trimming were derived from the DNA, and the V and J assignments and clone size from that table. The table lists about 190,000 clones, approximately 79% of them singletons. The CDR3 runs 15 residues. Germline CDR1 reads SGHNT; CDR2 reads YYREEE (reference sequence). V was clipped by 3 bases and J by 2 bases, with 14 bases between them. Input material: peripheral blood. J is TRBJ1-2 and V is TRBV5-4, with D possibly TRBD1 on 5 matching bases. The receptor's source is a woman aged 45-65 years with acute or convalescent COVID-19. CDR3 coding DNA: TGTGCCAGCAGCTCGAGACAGACGACAAACTATGGCTACACCTTC. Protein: CASSSRQTTNYGYTF.